This entry concerns a single T cell receptor beta chain. These data belong to a study of blood T cell repertoires in COVID-19. Study details: The samples span acute and convalescent COVID-19 from the United States, Italy and Spain.

Data came from immunoSEQ multiplex PCR; TCRdb stores just in-frame clones and leaves some out. The sample carries approximately 74,000 clones, around 86% recorded once. This TCR was sampled from a woman aged 55-70 years with acute or convalescent COVID-19. Sequences were obtained from peripheral blood.

The DNA for the CDR3 is TGTGCCAGCAGTTACTCGACTCAGGGGAACTATGGCTACACCTTC. Translated, it gives CASSYSTQGNYGYTF. This chain joins TRBV6-2 or TRBV6-3 and TRBJ1-2; maybe TRBD1 (6 bases). There are 15 residues in the CDR3. V shed 0 bases and J shed 2 bases, with 10 bases lying between them. CDR1 is MNHEY, CDR2 SVGEGT, per germline.